The present entry profiles one T cell receptor beta chain with its context. This record comes from a study of CD8+ T cells in alopecia areata. The overall study: After 6 to 18 months of tofacitinib, follow-up continued 6 months off drug.

Noted treatment: oral pan-JAK inhibitor, 5-10 mg twice daily. Individuals with alopecia areata gave both lesional scalp punch biopsies and peripheral blood for collection. cDNA serving as the sequencing template came from extracted, reverse transcribed RNA. Using immunoSEQ multiplex PCR, the repertoire was profiled, and TCRdb retains in-frame clones only, with some absent. The table includes about 13,000 clones, 68% detected once. There are 14 residues in the CDR3. Trimming took 4 bases from V and 0 from J, leaving 10 bases between them. Germline V gene data show CDR1 as SGHRS and CDR2 as YFSETQ. Sample: skin, taken at week 4, from a patient treated with tofacitinib. This TCR derives from a human donor with alopecia areata. The J gene is TRBJ1-1, the V gene TRBV5-1, with no clear D. The CDR3 region is CASSRTVLNTEAFF. The DNA for the CDR3 is TGCGCCAGCAGCCGGACCGTCCTGAACACTGAAGCTTTCTTT.